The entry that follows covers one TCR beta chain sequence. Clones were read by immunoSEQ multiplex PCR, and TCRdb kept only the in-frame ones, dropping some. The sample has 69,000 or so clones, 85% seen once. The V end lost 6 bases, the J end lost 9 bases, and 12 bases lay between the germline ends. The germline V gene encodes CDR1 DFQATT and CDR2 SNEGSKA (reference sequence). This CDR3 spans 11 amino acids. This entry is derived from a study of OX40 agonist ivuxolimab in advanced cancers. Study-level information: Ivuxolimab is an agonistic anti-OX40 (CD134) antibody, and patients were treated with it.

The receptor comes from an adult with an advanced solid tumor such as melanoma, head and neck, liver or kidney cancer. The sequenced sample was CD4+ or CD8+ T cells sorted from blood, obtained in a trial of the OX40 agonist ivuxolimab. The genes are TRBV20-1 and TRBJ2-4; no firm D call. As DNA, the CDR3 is TGCAGTGCCCCCCAGTGGGGCATTCAGTACTTC. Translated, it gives CSAPQWGIQYF.